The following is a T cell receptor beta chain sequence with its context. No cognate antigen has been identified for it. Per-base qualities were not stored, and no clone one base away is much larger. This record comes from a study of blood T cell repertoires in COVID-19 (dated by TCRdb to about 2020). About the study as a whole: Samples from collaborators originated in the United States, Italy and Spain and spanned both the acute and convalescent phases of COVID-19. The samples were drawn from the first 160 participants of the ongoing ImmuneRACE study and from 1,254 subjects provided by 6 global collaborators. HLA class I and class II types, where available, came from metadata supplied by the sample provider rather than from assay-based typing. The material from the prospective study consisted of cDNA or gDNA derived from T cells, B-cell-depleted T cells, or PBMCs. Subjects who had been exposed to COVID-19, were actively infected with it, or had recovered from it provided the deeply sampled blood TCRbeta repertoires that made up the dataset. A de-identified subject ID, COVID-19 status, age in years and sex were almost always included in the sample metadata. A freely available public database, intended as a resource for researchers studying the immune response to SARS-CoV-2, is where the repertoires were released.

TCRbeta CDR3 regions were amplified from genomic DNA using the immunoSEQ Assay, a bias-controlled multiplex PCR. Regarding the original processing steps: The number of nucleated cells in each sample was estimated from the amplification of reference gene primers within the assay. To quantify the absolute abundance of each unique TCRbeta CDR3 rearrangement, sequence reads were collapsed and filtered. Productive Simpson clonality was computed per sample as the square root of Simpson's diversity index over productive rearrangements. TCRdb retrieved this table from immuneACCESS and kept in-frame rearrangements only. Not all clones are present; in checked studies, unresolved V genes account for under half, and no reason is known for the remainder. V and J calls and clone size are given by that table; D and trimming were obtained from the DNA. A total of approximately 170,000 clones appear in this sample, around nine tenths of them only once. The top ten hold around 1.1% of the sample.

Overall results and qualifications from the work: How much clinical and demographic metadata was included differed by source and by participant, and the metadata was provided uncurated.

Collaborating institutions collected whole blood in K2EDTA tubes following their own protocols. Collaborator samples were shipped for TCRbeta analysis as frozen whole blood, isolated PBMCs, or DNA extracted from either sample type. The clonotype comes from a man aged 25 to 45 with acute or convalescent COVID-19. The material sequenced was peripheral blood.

The DNA sequence follows: TGTGCCAGCAGTTTAAAAGGAGAGCGGACCTACTTC. It specifies CASSLKGERTYF. The V gene is TRBV28 and the J gene is TRBJ2-7; a weak D assignment points to TRBD2 (5 bases agree). Including cysteine and phenylalanine, the CDR3 has 12 amino acids. CDR3 DNA is the only sequence kept; it has 36 bases, read in frame from the first base. According to the germline V gene, CDR1 reads MDHEN and CDR2 reads SYDVKM. Relative to germline, V is 2 bases shorter and J is 13 bases shorter, with 15 bases between their ends.